The sample holds many counts of the clone carrying this T cell receptor (beta chain). Its target is unknown. Clinicians diagnosed patients from clinical symptoms, serum thyroxine and TRAb, thyroid ultrasound and orbital computed tomography. This record belongs to a study of T cells in Graves' hyperthyroidism and ophthalmopathy. Overall study results and limits: A model of 13 V-J features distinguished ophthalmopathy from stable hyperthyroidism.

Regions amplified from RNA transcripts were the TCR beta CDR3 regions. The HTBI primer set served for first-round RT-PCR of the TCR CDR3. TCRdb re-called the multiplex PCR reads through MiXCR, storing one row per CDR3 protein. The sample carries over 500,000 distinct CDR3 sequences, 35% to 50% recorded once. The receptor's source is an adult woman with Graves' disease, either hyperthyroidism or ophthalmopathy (not recorded which). Sequencing input: peripheral blood or thyroid tissue (not recorded which).

CDR3 nucleotides: TGTGCCAGCTCCGGACAGGGGTTCGAGCAGTACTTC. Amino acids: CASSGQGFEQYF. The chain is built from TRBV2 and TRBJ2-7; the match to TRBD1 covers 9 bases. V gave up 8 bases and J gave up 6 bases; unmatched junction bases: 5. The CDR3 covers 12 residues. Germline V lookup: CDR1 SNHLY, CDR2 FYNNEI.